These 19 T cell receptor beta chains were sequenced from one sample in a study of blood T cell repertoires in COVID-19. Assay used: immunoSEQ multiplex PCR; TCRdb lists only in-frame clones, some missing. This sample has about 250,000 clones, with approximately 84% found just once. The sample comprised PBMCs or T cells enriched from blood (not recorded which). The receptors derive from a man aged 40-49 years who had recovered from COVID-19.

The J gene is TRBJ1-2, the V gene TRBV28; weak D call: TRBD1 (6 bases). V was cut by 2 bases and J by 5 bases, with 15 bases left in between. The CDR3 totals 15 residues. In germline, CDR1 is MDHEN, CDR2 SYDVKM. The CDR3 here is CASSLGTGTTYGYTF. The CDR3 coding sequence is TGTGCCAGCAGTTTAGGTACAGGGACGACGTATGGCTACACCTTC.

As DNA, the CDR3 is TGTGCCAGCAGCCTTAGCGGGAGAGCCTACAATGAGCAGTTCTTC. Residues: CASSLSGRAYNEQFF. This chain connects TRBV5-8 to TRBJ2-1; 9 bases fit TRBD2. The germline gives CDR1 SGHTS, CDR2 YDEGEE. V dropped 4 bases and J dropped 2; count of bases not matched to a gene: 4. CDR3 length: 15 residues.

The CDR3 DNA reads as TGTGCCAGCACCGAGGGGCTAGCGGGGGGCCCGGAGCAGTTCTTC. Translating it yields CASTEGLAGGPEQFF. The chain combines TRBV6-5 with TRBJ2-1, with 11 bases aligning to TRBD2. Losses at the gene ends were 7 bases for V and 10 bases for J; bases not matched to a gene: 12. Germline CDR1 is MNHEY and CDR2 is SVGAGI. There are 15 residues in the CDR3.

The DNA for the CDR3 is TGTGCCAGCTCACTAACTAGCGGGGGGGACTACAATGAGCAGTTCTTC. Amino acid sequence: CASSLTSGGDYNEQFF. The chain is built from TRBV18 and TRBJ2-1, with 13 bases matching TRBD2. From germline, CDR1 is KGHSH and CDR2 LQKENI. This CDR3 is built from 16 residues. V lost 4 bases and J lost 3; bases outside the gene matches: 3.

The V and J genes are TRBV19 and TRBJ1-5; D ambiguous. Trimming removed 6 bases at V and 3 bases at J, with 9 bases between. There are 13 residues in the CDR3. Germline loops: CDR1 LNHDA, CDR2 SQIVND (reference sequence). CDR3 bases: TGTGCCAGTAGATACGGAGTCAATCAGCCCCAGCATTTT. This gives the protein CASRYGVNQPQHF.

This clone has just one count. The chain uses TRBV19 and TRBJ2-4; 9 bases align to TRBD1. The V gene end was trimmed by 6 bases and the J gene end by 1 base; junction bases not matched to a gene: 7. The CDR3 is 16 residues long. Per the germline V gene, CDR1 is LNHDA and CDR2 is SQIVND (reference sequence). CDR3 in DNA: TGTGCCAGTAGATCCGGACAGGGGTCGGCCAAAAACATTCAGTACTTC. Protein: CASRSGQGSAKNIQYF.

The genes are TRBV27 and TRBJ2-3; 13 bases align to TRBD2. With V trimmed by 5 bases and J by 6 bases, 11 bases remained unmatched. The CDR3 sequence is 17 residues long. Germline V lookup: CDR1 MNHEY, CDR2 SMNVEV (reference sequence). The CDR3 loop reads CASSPGLAGVGGDTQYF. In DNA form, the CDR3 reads TGTGCCAGCAGTCCCGGACTAGCGGGAGTGGGGGGGGATACGCAGTATTTT.

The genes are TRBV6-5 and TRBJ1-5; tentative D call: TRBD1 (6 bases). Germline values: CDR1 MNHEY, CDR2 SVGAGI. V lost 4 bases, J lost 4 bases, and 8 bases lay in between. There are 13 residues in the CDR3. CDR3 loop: CASSSQGNQPQHF. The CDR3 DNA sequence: TGTGCCAGCAGTTCACAGGGAAATCAGCCCCAGCATTTT.

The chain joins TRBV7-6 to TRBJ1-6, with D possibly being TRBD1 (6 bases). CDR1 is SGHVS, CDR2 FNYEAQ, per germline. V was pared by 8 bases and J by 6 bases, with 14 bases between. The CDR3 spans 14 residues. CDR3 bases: TGTGCCAGCGGTCAGGACAGCGGTAATTCACCCCTCCACTTT. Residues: CASGQDSGNSPLHF.

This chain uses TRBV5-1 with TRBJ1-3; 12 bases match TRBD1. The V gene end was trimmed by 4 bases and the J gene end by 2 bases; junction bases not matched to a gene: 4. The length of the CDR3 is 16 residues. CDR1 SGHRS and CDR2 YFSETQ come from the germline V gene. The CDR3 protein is CASSEGTGGTGNTIYF. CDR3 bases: TGCGCCAGCAGCGAAGGGACAGGGGGCACTGGAAACACCATATATTTT.

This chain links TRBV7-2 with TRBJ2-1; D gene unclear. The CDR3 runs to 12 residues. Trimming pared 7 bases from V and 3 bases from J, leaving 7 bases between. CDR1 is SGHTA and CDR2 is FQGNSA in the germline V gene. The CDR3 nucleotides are TGTGCCAGCACCCCCAGCTACAATGAGCAGTTCTTC. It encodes CASTPSYNEQFF.

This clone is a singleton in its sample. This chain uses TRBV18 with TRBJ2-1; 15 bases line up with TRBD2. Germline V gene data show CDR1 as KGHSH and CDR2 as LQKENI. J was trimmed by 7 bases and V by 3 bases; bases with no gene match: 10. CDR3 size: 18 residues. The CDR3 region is CASSPGLAGGSSRNEQFF. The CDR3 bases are TGTGCCAGCTCACCGGGACTAGCGGGGGGATCTTCCCGGAATGAGCAGTTCTTC.

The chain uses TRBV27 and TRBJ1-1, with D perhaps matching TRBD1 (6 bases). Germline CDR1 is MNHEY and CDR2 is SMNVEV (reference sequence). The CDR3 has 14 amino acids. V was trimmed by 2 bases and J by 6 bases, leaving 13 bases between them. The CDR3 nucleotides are TGTGCCAGCAGTTTAGGAACAGGGTGGGCTGAAGCTTTCTTT. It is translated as CASSLGTGWAEAFF.

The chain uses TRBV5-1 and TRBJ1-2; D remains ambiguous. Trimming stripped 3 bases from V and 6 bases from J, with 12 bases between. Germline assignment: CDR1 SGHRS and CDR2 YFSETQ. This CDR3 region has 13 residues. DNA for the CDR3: TGCGCCAGCAGCTACGGTTCGGTGGATGGCTACACCTTC. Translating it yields CASSYGSVDGYTF.

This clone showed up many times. The CDR3 coding sequence is TGTGCCAGCAGCCCTAGCGGGACAGTGAACACTGAAGCTTTCTTT. It translates to CASSPSGTVNTEAFF. This sequence joins TRBV14 and TRBJ1-1; 7 nucleotides match TRBD1. This CDR3 region has 15 residues. Looked up from germline, CDR1 is SGHDN and CDR2 is FVKESK. V lost 4 bases and J lost 0; bases outside the gene matches: 5.

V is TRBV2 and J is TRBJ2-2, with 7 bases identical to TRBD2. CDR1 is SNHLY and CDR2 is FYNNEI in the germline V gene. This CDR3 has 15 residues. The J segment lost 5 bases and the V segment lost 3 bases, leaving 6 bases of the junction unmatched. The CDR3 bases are TGTGCCAGCAGTGATTTCGGCGGGGGAACCGGGGAGCTGTTTTTT. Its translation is CASSDFGGGTGELFF.

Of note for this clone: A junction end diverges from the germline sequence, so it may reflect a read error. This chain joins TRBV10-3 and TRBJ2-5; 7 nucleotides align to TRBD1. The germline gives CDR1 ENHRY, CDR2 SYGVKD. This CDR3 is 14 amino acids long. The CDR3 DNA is TGTGTCATCAGTGAGACTCCCAGGGGGGAGACCCAGTACTTC. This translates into CVISETPRGETQYF.

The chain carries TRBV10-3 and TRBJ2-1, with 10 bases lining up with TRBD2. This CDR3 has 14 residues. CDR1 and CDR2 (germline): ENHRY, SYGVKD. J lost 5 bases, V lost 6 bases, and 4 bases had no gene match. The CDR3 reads CAIRPSGSHNEQFF. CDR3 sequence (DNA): TGTGCCATCAGACCTAGCGGGAGCCACAATGAGCAGTTCTTC.

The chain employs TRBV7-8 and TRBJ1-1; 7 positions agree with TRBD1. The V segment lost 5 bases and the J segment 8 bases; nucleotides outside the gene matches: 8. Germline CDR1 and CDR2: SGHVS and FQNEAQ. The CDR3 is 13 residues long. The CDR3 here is CASSDRVPAEAFF. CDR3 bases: TGTGCCAGCAGCGACAGGGTTCCGGCGGAAGCTTTCTTT.